This TCR beta chain was obtained from a study of T cells in Graves' hyperthyroidism and ophthalmopathy. TCR beta CDR3 region amplification was performed from RNA transcripts. An initial round of RT-PCR targeting the TCR CDR3 relied on the HTBI primer set. MiXCR, applied by TCRdb to the multiplex PCR reads, yields one record per CDR3 protein. This repertoire shows around 420,000 distinct CDR3 sequences, about 13% found once; its top ten account for 5.3%. This clonotype was picked up many times. Stable Graves' hyperthyroidism meant no ophthalmopathy progression within 18 months. Trimming removed 3 bases at V and 0 bases at J, with 6 bases between. The germline V gene has CDR1 KGHSH and CDR2 LQKENI. The CDR3 is 14 residues long.

This TCR derives from a woman younger than 30 with Graves' hyperthyroidism. Source material: blood. The V and J genes are TRBV18 and TRBJ2-1; D remains ambiguous. The CDR3 region has the DNA TGTGCCAGCTCACCGCAGAACTCCTACAATGAGCAGTTCTTC. It encodes CASSPQNSYNEQFF.